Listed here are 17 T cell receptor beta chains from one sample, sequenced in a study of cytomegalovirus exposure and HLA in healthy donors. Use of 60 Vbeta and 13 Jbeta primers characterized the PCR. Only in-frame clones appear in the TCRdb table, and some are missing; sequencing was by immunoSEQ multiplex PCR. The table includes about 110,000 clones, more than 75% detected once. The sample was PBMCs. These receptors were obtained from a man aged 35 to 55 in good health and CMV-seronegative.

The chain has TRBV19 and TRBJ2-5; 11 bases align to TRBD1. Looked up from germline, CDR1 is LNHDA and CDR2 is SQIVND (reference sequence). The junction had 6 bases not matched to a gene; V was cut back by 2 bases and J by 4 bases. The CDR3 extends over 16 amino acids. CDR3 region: CASSIRDRGFGETQYF. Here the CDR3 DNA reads TGTGCCAGTAGTATACGGGACAGGGGGTTTGGAGAGACCCAGTACTTC.

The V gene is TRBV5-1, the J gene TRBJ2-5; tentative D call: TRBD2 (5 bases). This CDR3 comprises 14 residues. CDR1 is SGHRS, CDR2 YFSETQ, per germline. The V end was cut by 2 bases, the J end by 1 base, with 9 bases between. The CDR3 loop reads CASSFSGVQETQYF. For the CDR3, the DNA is TGCGCCAGCAGCTTCAGCGGTGTCCAAGAGACCCAGTACTTC. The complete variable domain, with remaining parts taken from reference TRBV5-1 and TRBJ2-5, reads KAGVTQTPRYLIKTRGQQVTLSCSPISGHRSVSWYQQTPGQGLQFLFEYFSETQRNKGNFPGRFSGRQFSNSRSEMNVSTLELGDSALYLCASSFSGVQETQYFGPGTRLLVL.

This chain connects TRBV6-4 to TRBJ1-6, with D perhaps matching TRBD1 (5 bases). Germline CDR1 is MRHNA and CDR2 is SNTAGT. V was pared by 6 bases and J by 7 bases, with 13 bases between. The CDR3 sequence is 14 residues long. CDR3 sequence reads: CASSQQESNSPLHF. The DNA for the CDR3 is TGTGCCAGCAGCCAACAGGAGTCGAATTCACCCCTCCACTTT.

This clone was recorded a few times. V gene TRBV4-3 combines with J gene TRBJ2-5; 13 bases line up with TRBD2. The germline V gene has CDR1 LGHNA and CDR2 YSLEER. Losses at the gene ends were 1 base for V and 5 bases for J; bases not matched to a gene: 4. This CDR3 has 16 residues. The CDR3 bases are TGCGCCAGCAGCCAAGGACTAGCGGGGGGCAGGGAGACCCAGTACTTC. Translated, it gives CASSQGLAGGRETQYF.

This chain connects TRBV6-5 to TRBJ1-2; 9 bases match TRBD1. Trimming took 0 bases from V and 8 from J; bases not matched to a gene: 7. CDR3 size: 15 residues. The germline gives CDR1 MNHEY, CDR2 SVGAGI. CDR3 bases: TGTGCCAGCAGTTACTCCGTGGGACAGGGTGCCGGCTACACCTTC. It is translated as CASSYSVGQGAGYTF.

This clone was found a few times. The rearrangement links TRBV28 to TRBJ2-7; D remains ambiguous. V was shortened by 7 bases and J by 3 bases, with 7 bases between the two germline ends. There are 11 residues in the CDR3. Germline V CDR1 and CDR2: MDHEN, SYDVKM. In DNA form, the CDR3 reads TGTGCCAGCACCACTCGCTACGAGCAGTACTTC. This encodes CASTTRYEQYF.

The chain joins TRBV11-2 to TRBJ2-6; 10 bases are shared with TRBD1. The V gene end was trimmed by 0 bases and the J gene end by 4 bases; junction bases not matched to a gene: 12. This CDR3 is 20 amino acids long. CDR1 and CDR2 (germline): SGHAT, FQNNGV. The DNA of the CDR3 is TGTGCCAGCAGCTTAGATTACCGGGACAGGGGAGTCTCCGGGGCCAACGTCCTGACTTTC. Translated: CASSLDYRDRGVSGANVLTF. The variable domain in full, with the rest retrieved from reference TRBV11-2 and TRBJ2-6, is EAGVAQSPRYKIIEKRQSVAFWCNPISGHATLYWYQQILGQGPKLLIQFQNNGVVDDSQLPKDRFSAERLKGVDSTLKIQPAKLEDSAVYLCASSLDYRDRGVSGANVLTFGAGSRLTVL.

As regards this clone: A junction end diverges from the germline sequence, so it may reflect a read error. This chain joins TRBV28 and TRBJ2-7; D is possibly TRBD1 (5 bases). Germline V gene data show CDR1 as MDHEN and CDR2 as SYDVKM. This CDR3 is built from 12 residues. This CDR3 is CASSLAGRPMDF. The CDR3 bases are TGTGCCAGCAGTTTGGCAGGGCGGCCAATGGACTTC.

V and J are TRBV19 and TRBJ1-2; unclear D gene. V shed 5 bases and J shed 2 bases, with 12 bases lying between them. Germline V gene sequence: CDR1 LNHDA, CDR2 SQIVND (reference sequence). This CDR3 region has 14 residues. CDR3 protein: CASSFTGENYGYTF. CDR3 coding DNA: TGTGCCAGTAGTTTCACGGGAGAAAACTATGGCTACACCTTC. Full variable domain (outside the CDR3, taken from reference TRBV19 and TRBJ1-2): DGGITQSPKYLFRKEGQNVTLSCEQNLNHDAMYWYRQDPGQGLRLIYYSQIVNDFQKGDIAEGYSVSREKKESFPLTVTSAQKNPTAFYLCASSFTGENYGYTFGSGTRLTVV.

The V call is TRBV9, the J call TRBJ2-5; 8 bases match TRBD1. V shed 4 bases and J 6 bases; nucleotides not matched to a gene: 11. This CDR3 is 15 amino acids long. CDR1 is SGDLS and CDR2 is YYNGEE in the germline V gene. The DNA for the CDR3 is TGTGCCAGCAGCAGAGAAGGGACAGGTGAGAAGACCCAGTACTTC. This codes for CASSREGTGEKTQYF.

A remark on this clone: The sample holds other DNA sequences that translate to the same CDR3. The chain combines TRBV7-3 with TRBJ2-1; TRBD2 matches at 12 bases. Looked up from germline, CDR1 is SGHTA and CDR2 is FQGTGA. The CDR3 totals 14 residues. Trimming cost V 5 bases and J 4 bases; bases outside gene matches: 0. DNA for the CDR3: TGTGCCAGCAGCCTAGCGGGGGGGTACAATGAGCAGTTCTTC. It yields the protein CASSLAGGYNEQFF.

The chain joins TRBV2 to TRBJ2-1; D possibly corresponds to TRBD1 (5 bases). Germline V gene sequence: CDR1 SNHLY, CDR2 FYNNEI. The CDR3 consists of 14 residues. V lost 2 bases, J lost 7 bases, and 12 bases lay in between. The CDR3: CASSEFGATNEQFF. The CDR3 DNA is TGTGCCAGCAGTGAATTTGGGGCAACTAATGAGCAGTTCTTC.

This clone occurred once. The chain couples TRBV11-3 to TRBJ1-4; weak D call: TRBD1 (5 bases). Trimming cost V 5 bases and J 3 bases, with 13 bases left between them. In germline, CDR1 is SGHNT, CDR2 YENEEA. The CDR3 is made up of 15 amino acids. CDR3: CASSPRRGSNEKLFF. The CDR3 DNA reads TGTGCCAGCAGCCCTCGGAGGGGTTCTAATGAAAAACTGTTTTTT.

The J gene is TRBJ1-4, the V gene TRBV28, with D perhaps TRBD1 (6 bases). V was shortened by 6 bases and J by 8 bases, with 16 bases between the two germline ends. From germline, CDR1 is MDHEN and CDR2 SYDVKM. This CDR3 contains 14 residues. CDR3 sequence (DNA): TGTGCCAGCAGAAATGACAGGCCGGGCGAAAAACTGTTTTTT. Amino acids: CASRNDRPGEKLFF.

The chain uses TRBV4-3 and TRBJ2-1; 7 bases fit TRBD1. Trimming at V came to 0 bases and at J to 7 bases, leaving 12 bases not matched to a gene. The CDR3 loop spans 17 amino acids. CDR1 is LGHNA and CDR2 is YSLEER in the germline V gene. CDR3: CASSQEARQGNYNEQFF. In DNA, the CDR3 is TGCGCCAGCAGCCAAGAAGCGAGACAGGGCAATTATAATGAGCAGTTCTTC.

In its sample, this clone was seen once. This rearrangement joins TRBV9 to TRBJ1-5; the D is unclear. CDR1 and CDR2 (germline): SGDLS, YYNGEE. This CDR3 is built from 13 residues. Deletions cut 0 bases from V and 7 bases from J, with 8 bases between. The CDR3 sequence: CASSVESGQPQHF. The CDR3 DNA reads TGTGCCAGCAGCGTAGAATCCGGGCAGCCCCAGCATTTT.

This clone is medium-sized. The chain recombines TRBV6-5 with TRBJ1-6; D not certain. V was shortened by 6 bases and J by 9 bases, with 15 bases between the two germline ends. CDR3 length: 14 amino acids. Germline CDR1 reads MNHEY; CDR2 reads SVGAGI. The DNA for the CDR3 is TGTGCCAGCAGGCCCCAGTCGGGTGGTTCACCCCTCCACTTT. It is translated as CASRPQSGGSPLHF.